These 2 T cell receptor beta chains were sequenced from one sample in a study of blood T cells in healthy people across ages. A J-beta primer mix and a sample-barcoded 5' primer were used in a second PCR of about 7 to 12 cycles. TCRdb re-called the 5' RACE reads with MiXCR, one entry per CDR3 protein. The sample comprises around 520,000 distinct CDR3 sequences, roughly a quarter of which are singletons, and over 3.5% rests with the top ten. These records were also assigned to another study, of T cells of mothers and their children.

Sequencing was done on a sample of blood. The source is a boy younger than 10 in good health.

The V gene is TRBV3-1, the J gene TRBJ1-5; D gene uncertain. In germline, CDR1 is LGHDT, CDR2 YNNKEL (reference sequence). V was cut by 0 bases and J by 7 bases, with 7 bases left in between. This CDR3 has 13 residues. CDR3 protein: CASSQDSLQPQHF. CDR3 DNA: TGTGCCAGCAGCCAAGATTCCTTACAGCCCCAGCATTTT.

This clonotype was picked up a small number of times. The rearrangement links TRBV6-6 to TRBJ2-3; 8 bases are shared with TRBD2. V shed 7 bases and J 2 bases; nucleotides not matched to a gene: 5. This CDR3 has 14 amino acids. Germline CDR1 and CDR2: MNHNY and SVGAGI (reference sequence). CDR3 sequence reads: CASNVAGPTDTQYF. The CDR3 coding sequence is TGTGCCAGCAACGTAGCGGGGCCCACAGATACGCAGTATTTT.